Listed below are T cell receptor beta chains from one sample, sequenced in a study of control samples from healthy donors and cancer patients. Using immunoSEQ multiplex PCR, the repertoire was profiled, and TCRdb retains in-frame clones only, with some absent. This sample has 40,000 to 55,000 clones, with about 93% found just once. Sequenced sample: PBMCs. Receptors were obtained from a woman aged 45-65 years with head and neck cancer. CDR3s include the opening cysteine and the closing phenylalanine or tryptophan. Fields, in order: D gene, J gene, V gene, clone size, CDR3 protein. The D gene is left open where the match is weak. Size values are once, few and many counts, or a class for expanded clones, and some rows have none.

D gene: .; J gene: TRBJ1-1; V gene: TRBV6-2/TRBV6-3; clone size: .; CDR3 protein: CASSYSRAGAILGTEAFF
D gene: .; J gene: TRBJ2-5; V gene: TRBV6-1; clone size: .; CDR3 protein: CASSEIGVWTQYF
D gene: TRBD1; J gene: TRBJ1-2; V gene: TRBV9; clone size: .; CDR3 protein: CASSAGQARGYTF
D gene: .; J gene: TRBJ1-1; V gene: TRBV28; clone size: .; CDR3 protein: CASSPFYLAEAFF
D gene: .; J gene: TRBJ2-1; V gene: TRBV21-1; clone size: .; CDR3 protein: CASSRKGGSSYNEQFF
D gene: TRBD1; J gene: TRBJ2-1; V gene: TRBV9; clone size: .; CDR3 protein: CASSGRQGNNEQFF
D gene: TRBD1; J gene: TRBJ2-3; V gene: TRBV10-3; clone size: .; CDR3 protein: CAISESAGGTDTQYF
D gene: .; J gene: TRBJ1-3; V gene: TRBV4-1; clone size: .; CDR3 protein: CASSQDLSSGNTIYF
D gene: TRBD1; J gene: TRBJ2-1; V gene: TRBV24-1; clone size: .; CDR3 protein: CATSEVPGTGDYNEQFF
D gene: .; J gene: TRBJ1-2; V gene: TRBV6-5; clone size: .; CDR3 protein: CASTRWDPPNYGYTF
D gene: TRBD2; J gene: TRBJ2-7; V gene: TRBV7-2; clone size: once; CDR3 protein: CASSLGGGQRSYEQYF
D gene: TRBD2; J gene: TRBJ2-1; V gene: TRBV28; clone size: .; CDR3 protein: CASSSFSGTSGWPSYNEQFF
D gene: .; J gene: TRBJ1-2; V gene: TRBV3-1/TRBV3-2; clone size: once; CDR3 protein: CASSQEQVYGYTF
D gene: TRBD2; J gene: TRBJ2-3; V gene: TRBV5-1; clone size: .; CDR3 protein: CASSLATSGPFTDTQYF
D gene: .; J gene: TRBJ2-1; V gene: TRBV14; clone size: .; CDR3 protein: CASSQRDLPNEQFF
D gene: .; J gene: TRBJ1-1; V gene: TRBV3-1/TRBV3-2; clone size: .; CDR3 protein: CASSHGGTEAFF
D gene: .; J gene: TRBJ2-1; V gene: TRBV28; clone size: .; CDR3 protein: CASSFWQGRDNEQFF
D gene: TRBD2; J gene: TRBJ2-7; V gene: TRBV4-2; clone size: .; CDR3 protein: CASSQVLAGDEQYF
D gene: TRBD1; J gene: TRBJ2-3; V gene: TRBV19; clone size: .; CDR3 protein: CASRPQGSTDTQYF
D gene: .; J gene: TRBJ1-1; V gene: TRBV4-2; clone size: .; CDR3 protein: CASSQGGTSTEAFF
D gene: .; J gene: TRBJ2-3; V gene: TRBV7-6; clone size: .; CDR3 protein: CASSLAQGRTDTQYF
D gene: TRBD1; J gene: TRBJ1-1; V gene: TRBV6-5; clone size: .; CDR3 protein: CASWTGGKTEAFF
D gene: .; J gene: TRBJ1-2; V gene: TRBV6-1; clone size: .; CDR3 protein: CASSERDYGYTF
D gene: TRBD1; J gene: TRBJ1-1; V gene: TRBV27; clone size: .; CDR3 protein: CASNSRDRGNTEAFF
D gene: .; J gene: .; V gene: TRBV9; clone size: .; CDR3 protein: CASSSQGTVAETQYF
D gene: .; J gene: TRBJ1-6; V gene: TRBV6-6; clone size: .; CDR3 protein: CASRGVQNSPLHF
D gene: .; J gene: TRBJ1-1; V gene: TRBV29-1; clone size: .; CDR3 protein: CSVVPGAAGNTEAFF
D gene: .; J gene: TRBJ2-1; V gene: TRBV2; clone size: .; CDR3 protein: CASSPIGRSYNEQFF